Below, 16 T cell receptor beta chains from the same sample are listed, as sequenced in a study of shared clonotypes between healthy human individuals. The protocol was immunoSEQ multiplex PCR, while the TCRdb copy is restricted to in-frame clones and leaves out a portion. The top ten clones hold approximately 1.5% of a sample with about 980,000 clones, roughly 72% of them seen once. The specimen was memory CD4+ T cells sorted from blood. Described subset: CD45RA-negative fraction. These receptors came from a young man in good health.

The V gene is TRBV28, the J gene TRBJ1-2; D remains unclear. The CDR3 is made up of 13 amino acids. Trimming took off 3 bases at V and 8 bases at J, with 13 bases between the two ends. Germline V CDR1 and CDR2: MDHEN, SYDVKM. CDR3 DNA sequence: TGTGCCAGCAGTTTGGGCTTGGTTTTCGGCTACACCTTC. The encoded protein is CASSLGLVFGYTF.

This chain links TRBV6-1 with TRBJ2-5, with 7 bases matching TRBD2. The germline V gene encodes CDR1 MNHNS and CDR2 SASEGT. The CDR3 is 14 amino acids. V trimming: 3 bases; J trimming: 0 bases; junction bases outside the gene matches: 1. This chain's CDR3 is CASSEGGYQETQYF. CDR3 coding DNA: TGTGCCAGCAGTGAGGGAGGGTACCAAGAGACCCAGTACTTC.

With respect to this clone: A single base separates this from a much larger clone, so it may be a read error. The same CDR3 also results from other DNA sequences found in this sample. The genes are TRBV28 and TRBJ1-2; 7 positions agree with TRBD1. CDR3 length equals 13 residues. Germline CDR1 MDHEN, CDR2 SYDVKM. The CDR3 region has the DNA TGTGCCAGCGTCTCGGGACAGAACTACGGCTACACCTTC. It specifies CASVSGQNYGYTF.

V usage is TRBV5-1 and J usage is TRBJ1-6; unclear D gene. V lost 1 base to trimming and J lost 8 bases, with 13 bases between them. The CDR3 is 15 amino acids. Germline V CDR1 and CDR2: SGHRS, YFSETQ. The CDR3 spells CASSLSGWRDSPLHF. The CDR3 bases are TGCGCCAGCAGCTTGAGTGGATGGCGGGATTCACCCCTCCACTTT.

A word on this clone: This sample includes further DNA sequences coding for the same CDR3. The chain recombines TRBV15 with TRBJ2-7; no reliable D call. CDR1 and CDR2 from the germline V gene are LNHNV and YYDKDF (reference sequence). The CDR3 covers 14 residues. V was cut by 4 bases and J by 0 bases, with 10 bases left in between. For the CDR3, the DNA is TGTGCCACCAGCAAGGGCGGTAGCTCCTACGAGCAGTACTTC. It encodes CATSKGGSSYEQYF.

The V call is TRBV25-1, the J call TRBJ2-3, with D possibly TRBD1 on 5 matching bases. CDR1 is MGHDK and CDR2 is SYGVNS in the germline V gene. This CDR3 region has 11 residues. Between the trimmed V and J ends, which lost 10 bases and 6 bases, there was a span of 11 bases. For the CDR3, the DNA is TGTGCCACAGGGCGCGCCGATACGCAGTATTTT. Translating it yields CATGRADTQYF.

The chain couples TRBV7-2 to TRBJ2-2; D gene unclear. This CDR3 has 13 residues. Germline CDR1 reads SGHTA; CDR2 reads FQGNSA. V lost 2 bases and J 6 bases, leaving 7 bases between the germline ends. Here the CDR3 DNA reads TGTGCCAGCAGCTTACAAATTTCCGGGGAGCTGTTTTTT. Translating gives CASSLQISGELFF. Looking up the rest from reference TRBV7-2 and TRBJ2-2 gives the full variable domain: GAGVSQSPSNKVTEKGKDVELRCDPISGHTALYWYRQSLGQGLEFLIYFQGNSAPDKSGLPSDRFSAERTGGSVSTLTIQRTQQEDSAVYLCASSLQISGELFFGEGSRLTVL.

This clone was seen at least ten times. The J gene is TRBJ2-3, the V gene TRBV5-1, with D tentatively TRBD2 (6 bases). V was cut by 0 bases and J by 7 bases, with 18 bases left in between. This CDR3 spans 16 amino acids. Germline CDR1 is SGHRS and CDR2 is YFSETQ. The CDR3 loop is CASSLGPLGLSYTQYF. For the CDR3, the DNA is TGCGCCAGCAGCTTGGGCCCGTTGGGACTTAGCTATACGCAGTATTTT.

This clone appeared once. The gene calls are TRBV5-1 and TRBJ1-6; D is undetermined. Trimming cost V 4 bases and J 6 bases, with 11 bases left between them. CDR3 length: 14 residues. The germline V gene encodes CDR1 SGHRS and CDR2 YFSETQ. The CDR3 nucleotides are TGCGCCAGCAGCCTTGAAACTTTTAATTCACCCCTCCACTTT. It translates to CASSLETFNSPLHF.

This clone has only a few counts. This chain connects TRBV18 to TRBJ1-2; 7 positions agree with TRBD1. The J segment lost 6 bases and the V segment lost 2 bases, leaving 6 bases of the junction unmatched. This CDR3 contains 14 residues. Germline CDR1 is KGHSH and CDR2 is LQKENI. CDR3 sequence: CASSPSRGRNGYTF. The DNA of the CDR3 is TGTGCCAGCTCACCATCAAGGGGGCGGAATGGCTACACCTTC.

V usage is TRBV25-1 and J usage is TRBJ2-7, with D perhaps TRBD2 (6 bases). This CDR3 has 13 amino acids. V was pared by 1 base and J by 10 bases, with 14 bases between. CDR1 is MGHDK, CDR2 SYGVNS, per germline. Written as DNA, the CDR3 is TGTGCCAGCAGTGAATTGGAGGGGCACCTCCAGTACTTC. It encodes CASSELEGHLQYF.

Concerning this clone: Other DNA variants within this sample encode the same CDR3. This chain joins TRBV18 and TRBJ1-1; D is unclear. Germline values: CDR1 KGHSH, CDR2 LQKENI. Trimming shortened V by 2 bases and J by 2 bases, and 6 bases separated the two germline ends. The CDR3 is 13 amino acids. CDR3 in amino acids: CASSPKGNTEAFF. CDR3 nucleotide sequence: TGTGCCAGCTCACCAAAGGGAAACACTGAAGCTTTCTTT.

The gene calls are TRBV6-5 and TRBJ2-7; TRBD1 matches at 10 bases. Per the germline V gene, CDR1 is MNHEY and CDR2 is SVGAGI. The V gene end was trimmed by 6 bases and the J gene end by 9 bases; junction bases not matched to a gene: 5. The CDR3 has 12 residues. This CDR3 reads CASSGTGDGQYF. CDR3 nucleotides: TGTGCCAGCAGCGGGACAGGGGACGGGCAGTACTTC.

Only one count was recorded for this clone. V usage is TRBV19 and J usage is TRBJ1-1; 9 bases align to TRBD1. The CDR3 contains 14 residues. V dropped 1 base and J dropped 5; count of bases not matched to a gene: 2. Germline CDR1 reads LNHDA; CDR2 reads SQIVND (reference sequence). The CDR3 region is CASSIGQGGTEAFF. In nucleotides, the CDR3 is TGTGCCAGTAGTATAGGACAGGGGGGGACTGAAGCTTTCTTT.

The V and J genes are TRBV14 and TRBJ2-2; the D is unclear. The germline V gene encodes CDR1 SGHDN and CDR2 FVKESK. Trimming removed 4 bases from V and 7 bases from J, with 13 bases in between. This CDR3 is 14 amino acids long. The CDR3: CASSLPTTGGELFF. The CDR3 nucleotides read TGTGCCAGCAGCCTACCCACTACGGGCGGGGAGCTGTTTTTT.

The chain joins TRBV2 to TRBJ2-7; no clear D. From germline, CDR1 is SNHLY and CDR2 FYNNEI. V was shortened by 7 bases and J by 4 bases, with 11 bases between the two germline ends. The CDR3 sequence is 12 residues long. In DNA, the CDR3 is TGTGCCAGCACCGAGGAGAGATACGAGCAGTACTTC. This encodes CASTEERYEQYF.